Below are 14 T cell receptor beta chains sequenced from a single sample in a study of T cells in Graves' hyperthyroidism and ophthalmopathy. RNA transcripts were the template for amplifying TCR beta CDR3 regions. First-round RT-PCR with HTBI primers amplified the TCR CDR3 region. TCRdb processed the multiplex PCR reads anew with MiXCR; each CDR3 protein has one entry. The sample carries around 600,000 distinct CDR3 sequences, just under 45% recorded once. Sequenced: peripheral blood or thyroid tissue (not recorded which). These receptors originate from an adult man with Graves' disease, either hyperthyroidism or ophthalmopathy (not recorded which).

To note about this clonotype: A junction boundary mismatches the germline segment, possibly from a read error. The rearrangement uses TRBV19 and TRBJ2-5; TRBD2 is a possible D gene (6 bases). The CDR3 is made up of 15 amino acids. Germline V CDR1 and CDR2: LNHDA, SQIVND (reference sequence). The CDR3 coding sequence is TGCGCCAGCAGCTTGGAGGGACGCATAGAAGAGACCCAGTACTTC. It encodes CASSLEGRIEETQYF.

V and J are TRBV7-8 and TRBJ1-5; D is possibly TRBD1 (6 bases). This CDR3 comprises 16 residues. Germline-derived CDR1 and CDR2 are SGHVS and FQNEAQ. Trimming shortened V by 4 bases and J by 5 bases, and 18 bases separated the two germline ends. The CDR3 spells CASSSGGSGGDQPQHF. CDR3 coding DNA: TGTGCCAGCAGCTCCGGAGGCTCTGGGGGCGATCAGCCCCAGCATTTT.

This clonotype was detected ten times or more. CDR3 bases: TGTGCCAGCAGAGGGACAGTGGATGAAAAACTGTTTTTT. Translated, it gives CASRGTVDEKLFF. This chain links TRBV7-9 with TRBJ1-4; 7 bases agree with TRBD1. The trim removed 6 bases at V and 6 bases at J, leaving 4 bases unmatched. From germline, CDR1 is SEHNR and CDR2 FQNEAQ (reference sequence). The CDR3 sequence is 13 residues long. Full variable domain (missing parts from reference TRBV7-9 and TRBJ1-4): DTGVSQNPRHKITKRGQNVTFRCDPISEHNRLYWYRQTLGQGPEFLTYFQNEAQLEKSRLLSDRFSAERPKGSFSTLEIQRTEQGDSAMYLCASRGTVDEKLFFGSGTQLSVL.

The chain carries TRBV11-1 and TRBJ1-1, with a possible D match to TRBD1 (6 bases). CDR3 length equals 14 residues. Per germline, CDR1 SGHAT and CDR2 FQDESV (reference sequence). Trimming pared 6 bases from V and 4 bases from J, leaving 15 bases between. CDR3 loop: CASSHRAEGTEAFF. The CDR3 DNA is TGTGCCAGCAGTCACAGGGCGGAGGGCACTGAAGCTTTCTTT.

V and J are TRBV20-1 and TRBJ1-5; D not resolved. This CDR3 has 13 residues. Germline V CDR1 and CDR2: DFQATT, SNEGSKA (reference sequence). The V end was cut by 1 base, the J end by 5 bases, with 9 bases between. The CDR3 DNA follows: TGCAGTGCTAGAGGGGTCAGTTATCAGCCCCAGCATTTT. This encodes CSARGVSYQPQHF.

This chain links TRBV2 with TRBJ1-1; D may be TRBD1 (5 bases). The CDR3 has 15 residues. Germline loops: CDR1 SNHLY, CDR2 FYNNEI. V was shortened by 0 bases and J by 4 bases, with 12 bases between the two germline ends. CDR3 sequence: CASSEARGKATEAFF. Here the CDR3 DNA reads TGTGCCAGCAGTGAAGCGCGGGGGAAGGCCACTGAAGCTTTCTTT.

This rearrangement joins TRBV9 to TRBJ1-2, with 7 bases lining up with TRBD1. Germline CDR1 is SGDLS and CDR2 is YYNGEE. J gave up 6 bases and V 3 bases, and 8 bases lay outside the gene matches. This CDR3 contains 14 residues. CDR3 in amino acids: CASSGGGGTDGYTF. In DNA, the CDR3 is TGTGCCAGCAGCGGAGGAGGAGGGACAGATGGCTACACCTTC.

This chain uses TRBV24-1 with TRBJ2-5; perhaps TRBD2 as D (6 bases). CDR1 is KGHDR and CDR2 is SFDVKD in the germline V gene. Trimming shortened V by 5 bases and J by 7 bases, and 22 bases separated the two germline ends. The CDR3 extends over 16 amino acids. The CDR3: CATSAQTSHPIGTQYF. CDR3 nucleotides: TGTGCCACCAGTGCCCAAACTAGCCACCCAATCGGGACCCAGTACTTC.

A note on this clonotype: Mismatch with germline at one junction end may stem from a read error. The V call is TRBV7-9, the J call TRBJ2-7; 10 positions match TRBD1. Per the germline V gene, CDR1 is SEHNR and CDR2 is FQNEAQ (reference sequence). The CDR3 is made up of 14 amino acids. The CDR3 spells CASSHMDRGYERYF. As DNA, the CDR3 is TGCGCCAGCAGCCATATGGACAGGGGGTACGAGCGGTACTTC.

This clonotype has only one observation. Here the CDR3 reads CSVVGGQFEQYF. Here the CDR3 DNA reads TGCAGCGTCGTGGGAGGACAATTCGAGCAGTACTTC. The rearrangement joins TRBV29-1 to TRBJ2-7; the D gene is possibly TRBD2 (6 bases). The CDR3 is 12 residues long. The germline V and J ends were trimmed by 6 bases and 6 bases, with 15 bases remaining between them. From germline, CDR1 is SQVTM and CDR2 ANQGSEA.

This clonotype was recorded a few times. V is TRBV7-9 and J is TRBJ1-1; the D is unclear. The length of the CDR3 is 17 residues. V lost 5 bases, J lost 0 bases, and 19 bases lay in between. Germline lookup yields CDR1 SEHNR and CDR2 FQNEAQ (reference sequence). DNA for the CDR3: TGTGCCAGCAGCCTTGACGGACGGCCGTGGGTGAACACTGAAGCTTTCTTT. The encoded protein is CASSLDGRPWVNTEAFF.

This clonotype appeared many times. The chain employs TRBV29-1 and TRBJ1-4, with TRBD1 identical over 8 bases. V was clipped by 3 bases and J by 8 bases; unmatched bases: 8. Germline CDR1 reads SQVTM; CDR2 reads ANQGSEA. This CDR3 has 14 amino acids. The CDR3 bases are TGCAGCGTTGAGACAGGGGAGGGAGGAGAAAAACTGTTTTTT. It is translated as CSVETGEGGEKLFF.

The CDR3 sequence is CASSQYLQGLPGNTIYF. The CDR3, as DNA: TGTGCCAGCAGCCAGTACCTACAGGGACTACCTGGAAACACCATATATTTT. V gene TRBV7-9 combines with J gene TRBJ1-3; D may be TRBD1 (6 bases). The CDR3 sequence is 17 residues long. Germline V gene sequence: CDR1 SEHNR, CDR2 FQNEAQ (reference sequence). V was cut by 5 bases and J by 2 bases, with 19 bases left in between. Supplemented by reference TRBV7-9 and TRBJ1-3, the full variable domain reads DTGVSQNPRHKITKRGQNVTFRCDPISEHNRLYWYRQTLGQGPEFLTYFQNEAQLEKSRLLSDRFSAERPKGSFSTLEIQRTEQGDSAMYLCASSQYLQGLPGNTIYFGEGSWLTVV.

This clonotype was recorded many times. The V call is TRBV2, the J call TRBJ2-5, with 8 nucleotides matching TRBD1. CDR1 and CDR2 from the germline V gene are SNHLY and FYNNEI. This CDR3 contains 15 residues. Trimming at V came to 6 bases and at J to 4 bases, leaving 10 bases not matched to a gene. The CDR3: CASSPGGGRGETQYF. The CDR3 DNA follows: TGTGCCAGCAGCCCAGGGGGCGGGCGGGGAGAGACCCAGTACTTC.